This T cell receptor (beta chain) came from a study of T cells after yellow fever vaccination. As for the study in general: With SMART-Seq v4 Ultra Low Input, the fractions containing low cell numbers were prepared.

TCRdb passed the 5' RACE reads through MiXCR, listing each CDR3 protein once. Seen here are hundreds of thousands of distinct CDR3 sequences, approximately 13% observed once, and the top ten hold 15%. In this sample, this clonotype turned up a few times. Its target is not known. The study's findings and limits: The study found a weaker secondary response that peaked faster, day 5 versus 15. Sorted repertoires could include abundant contaminating clonotypes from bulk cells.

CDR3 size: 14 residues. V lost 11 bases, J lost 0 bases, and 15 bases lay in between. CDR1 and CDR2 (germline): ENHRY, SYGVKD. Here the sequenced sample was PBMCs, taken on the day of the yellow fever booster vaccination. The chain recombines TRBV10-3 with TRBJ2-3; D may correspond to TRBD1 or TRBD2 (5 bases each). The sequence was obtained from a man aged 30 to 45 who received the YFV17D yellow fever vaccine. The CDR3 reads CAARDPLSTDTQYF. Written as DNA, the CDR3 is TGTGCCGCCCGGGACCCACTAAGCACAGATACGCAGTATTTT.